This passage covers 2 T cell receptor beta chains from one sample sequenced in a study of cytomegalovirus exposure and HLA in healthy donors. PCR employed 60 Vbeta and 13 Jbeta primers. The repertoire was sequenced with immunoSEQ multiplex PCR; TCRdb's copy has only in-frame clones and lacks some. The sample records 150,000 to 200,000 clones, approximately 70% being singletons. What was sequenced was PBMCs. The receptors were sampled from a woman aged 25 to 39 in good health and CMV-seronegative.

This sequence joins TRBV11-2 and TRBJ2-5; D is uncertain. Matching the DNA end better, TRBJ2-7 makes the J call doubtful. This CDR3 region has 10 residues. In germline, CDR1 is SGHAT, CDR2 FQNNGV. The CDR3 here is CASSLFEQYF. DNA for the CDR3: TGTGCCAGCAGCTTATTCGAGCAGTACTTC.

CDR3 coding DNA: TGTGCCAGTAGTATAGGAGAGGTTACGGGGGGGCCTACAGATACGCAGTATTTT. Protein product: CASSIGEVTGGPTDTQYF. This chain connects TRBV19 to TRBJ2-3; TRBD2 aligns across 8 bases. Germline V gene data show CDR1 as LNHDA and CDR2 as SQIVND (reference sequence). Trimming at V came to 1 base and at J to 3 bases, leaving 12 bases not matched to a gene. The CDR3 spans 18 residues.